This entry lists 30 T cell receptor beta chains sequenced from one sample in a study of relationships among human T cell subsets. From mRNA, alpha and beta CDR3 regions were amplified using semiquantitative ARM-PCR. ARM-PCR used tagged nested gene-specific primers, then communal superprimers for exponential amplification. TCRdb passed the multiplex PCR reads through MiXCR, listing each CDR3 protein once. Altogether approximately 15,000 distinct CDR3 sequences are present, about 60% being singletons, with the ten largest covering 35%. Sequencing input: total T cells sorted from blood. The receptors were gathered from a man in his forties in good health.

The chain has TRBV5-1 and TRBJ1-5, with D perhaps matching TRBD1 (6 bases). V dropped 2 bases and J dropped 7 bases, with 13 bases sitting between them. In germline, CDR1 is SGHRS, CDR2 YFSETQ. The CDR3 is made up of 14 amino acids. CDR3 DNA: TGCGCCAGCAGCTTATGGGGGGCCGGACAGCCCCAGCATTTT. Its translation: CASSLWGAGQPQHF.

This clonotype is judged medium-sized (0.01 to 0.1%). V and J are TRBV11-2 and TRBJ2-3; TRBD1 aligns across 11 bases. The CDR3 covers 14 residues. J lost 4 bases, V lost 5 bases, and 2 bases had no gene match. Germline lookup yields CDR1 SGHAT and CDR2 FQNNGV. CDR3 protein: CASSQGQGADTQYF. The CDR3 nucleotides are TGTGCCAGCAGCCAGGGACAGGGGGCAGATACGCAGTATTTT.

The V and J genes are TRBV4-1 and TRBJ2-7; 13 bases agree with TRBD2. CDR3 length equals 15 residues. Germline CDR1 and CDR2: MGHRA and YSYEKL. J lost 5 bases, V lost 4 bases, and 5 bases had no gene match. The CDR3 nucleotides are TGCGCCAGCAGCCGAGCGACTAGCGGGAGGAACGAGCAGTACTTC. It encodes CASSRATSGRNEQYF.

This chain uses TRBV6-1 with TRBJ2-3, with a possible D match to TRBD1 (6 bases). Germline CDR1 MNHNS, CDR2 SASEGT. The CDR3 consists of 14 residues. The V end lost 2 bases, the J end lost 2 bases, and 8 bases lay between the germline ends. DNA of the CDR3: TGTGCCAGCAGTGAACAGGGGCCCACAGATACGCAGTATTTT. It codes for CASSEQGPTDTQYF.

This clonotype turned up a few times. The chain combines TRBV11-2 with TRBJ2-1, with 7 bases aligning to TRBD1. V shed 1 base, J shed 2 bases, and the junction held 2 bases outside the gene matches. This CDR3 has 15 amino acids. Germline V gene sequence: CDR1 SGHAT, CDR2 FQNNGV. CDR3 sequence: CASSLVTGTYNEQFF. CDR3 in DNA: TGTGCCAGCAGCTTAGTGACAGGGACCTACAATGAGCAGTTCTTC.

The rearrangement links TRBV28 to TRBJ1-3; possible D gene TRBD1, 5 bases. Germline loops: CDR1 MDHEN, CDR2 SYDVKM. V was pared by 7 bases and J by 1 base, with 17 bases between. The CDR3 is 16 amino acids. DNA of the CDR3: TGTGCCAGCACCCCGGGCGGGACCCCTTCTGGAAACACCATATATTTT. Translating it yields CASTPGGTPSGNTIYF.

This clonotype appeared a few times. The rearrangement uses TRBV11-2 and TRBJ2-7, with 9 nucleotides matching TRBD2. This CDR3 spans 15 amino acids. Looked up from germline, CDR1 is SGHAT and CDR2 is FQNNGV. V shed 4 bases and J 0 bases; nucleotides not matched to a gene: 4. The CDR3 DNA reads as TGTGCCAGCAGCTCGATAGCGGGGGCCTCCTACGAGCAGTACTTC. Amino acids: CASSSIAGASYEQYF.

This clonotype was picked up a small number of times. The rearrangement uses TRBV6-6 and TRBJ1-2, with D hard to call. CDR3 length equals 12 residues. Trimming took 7 bases from V and 7 from J, leaving 13 bases between them. The germline V gene encodes CDR1 MNHNY and CDR2 SVGAGI (reference sequence). CDR3 bases: TGTGCCAGCAAAGTGGTCGAAGGTGGCTACACCTTC. Its translation: CASKVVEGGYTF.

This chain links TRBV7-6 with TRBJ2-3; D ambiguous. The CDR3 consists of 10 residues. With 5 bases removed from V and 6 bases from J, the gap between germline ends came to 3 bases. In germline, CDR1 is SGHVS, CDR2 FNYEAQ. In DNA form, the CDR3 reads TGTGCCAGCAGCGGGGATACGCAGTATTTT. This gives the protein CASSGDTQYF.

This rearrangement joins TRBV10-3 to TRBJ1-2; a weak D match, TRBD1 (5 bases). This CDR3 contains 11 residues. Between the trimmed V and J ends, which lost 6 bases and 7 bases, there was a span of 9 bases. Germline CDR1 is ENHRY and CDR2 is SYGVKD. DNA for the CDR3: TGTGCCATCAGCGGGACGGTTGGCTACACCTTC. Protein sequence: CAISGTVGYTF.

V gene TRBV12-3 or TRBV12-4 combines with J gene TRBJ1-3; D call uncertain. V lost 6 bases and J lost 4, with 10 bases in between. This CDR3 has 13 residues. Here the CDR3 reads CASRKNKGNTIYF. The CDR3, as DNA: TGTGCCAGCAGGAAAAATAAAGGAAACACCATATATTTT.

The chain is built from TRBV27 and TRBJ2-6; D is ambiguous. The germline V gene encodes CDR1 MNHEY and CDR2 SMNVEV (reference sequence). Trimming pared 2 bases from V and 1 base from J, leaving 6 bases between. The CDR3 spans 15 residues. The CDR3 nucleotides are TGTGCCAGCAGTTTAGGTGTTTCTGGGGCCAACGTCCTGACTTTC. This codes for CASSLGVSGANVLTF.

V gene TRBV11-2 combines with J gene TRBJ2-2; D remains ambiguous. The V end was cut by 5 bases, the J end by 7 bases, with 8 bases between. The CDR3 loop spans 12 amino acids. Germline values: CDR1 SGHAT, CDR2 FQNNGV. The DNA of the CDR3 is TGTGCCAGCAGCCACCTAATCGGGGAGCTGTTTTTT. Encoded protein: CASSHLIGELFF.

The chain combines TRBV11-2 with TRBJ1-2; 8 positions agree with TRBD1. CDR3 length equals 16 residues. The V segment lost 5 bases and the J segment 0 bases; nucleotides outside the gene matches: 8. Germline V CDR1 and CDR2: SGHAT, FQNNGV. As DNA, the CDR3 is TGTGCCAGCAGCCCAGGGGTGGGACAGGCTAACTATGGCTACACCTTC. Translation: CASSPGVGQANYGYTF.

The gene calls are TRBV11-2 and TRBJ2-3, with TRBD2 matching 9 bases. The V gene's germline CDR1 is SGHAT and CDR2 FQNNGV. The length of the CDR3 is 17 residues. Trimming took 5 bases from V and 1 from J; bases not matched to a gene: 10. CDR3 coding DNA: TGTGCCAGCAGCCCCCAGGGGGTAGCGGGGGGCACAGATACGCAGTATTTT. Protein sequence: CASSPQGVAGGTDTQYF.

This clonotype was picked up one time. The chain carries TRBV7-8 and TRBJ2-3; TRBD2 is a possible D gene (5 bases). The CDR3 spans 14 residues. Trimming took off 5 bases at V and 3 bases at J, with 12 bases between the two ends. Germline CDR1 and CDR2: SGHVS and FQNEAQ. CDR3 DNA: TGTGCCAGCAGCCGCTTAGCGAGGACAGATACGCAGTATTTT. This encodes CASSRLARTDTQYF.

The chain combines TRBV12-3 or TRBV12-4 with TRBJ1-4; the D gene is possibly TRBD1 (5 bases). V was cut by 2 bases and J by 8 bases, with 15 bases left in between. This CDR3 contains 15 residues. CDR3 loop: CASSLSPGRSEKLFF. CDR3 DNA sequence: TGTGCCAGCAGTTTAAGTCCAGGGAGGTCGGAAAAACTGTTTTTT.

Only a few counts were recorded for this clonotype. V and J are TRBV27 and TRBJ1-5; no clear D gene. Trimming removed 4 bases at V and 7 bases at J, with 11 bases between. This CDR3 has 13 residues. Germline V CDR1 and CDR2: MNHEY, SMNVEV (reference sequence). CDR3 DNA sequence: TGTGCCAGCAGTTCTTCTTATTCCCAGCCCCAGCATTTT. Translated, it gives CASSSSYSQPQHF.

A few counts support this clonotype. The chain carries TRBV10-3 and TRBJ2-1, with D maybe TRBD2 (5 bases). The germline V and J ends were trimmed by 3 bases and 1 base, with 13 bases remaining between them. The CDR3 extends over 16 amino acids. From germline, CDR1 is ENHRY and CDR2 SYGVKD. DNA of the CDR3: TGTGCCATCAGTGATCCCGGGGAACCGTCCTACAATGAGCAGTTCTTC. Residues: CAISDPGEPSYNEQFF.

This chain uses TRBV19 with TRBJ1-2, with D hard to call. V lost 3 bases and J 8 bases, leaving 10 bases between the germline ends. Germline CDR1 LNHDA, CDR2 SQIVND (reference sequence). The CDR3 extends over 12 amino acids. CDR3 bases: TGTGCCAGTAGTATTAGTCGACGGGGCTACACCTTC. This translates into CASSISRRGYTF.

The chain's CDR3 is CASTEGRDGDTQYF. The CDR3 DNA reads as TGTGCCAGCACCGAGGGCAGGGACGGAGATACGCAGTATTTT. This chain joins TRBV2 and TRBJ2-3; D is possibly TRBD1 or TRBD2 (5 bases each). V was cut by 7 bases and J by 5 bases, with 16 bases left in between. Germline CDR1 and CDR2: SNHLY and FYNNEI. CDR3 length equals 14 residues.

V and J are TRBV20-1 and TRBJ1-4, with 7 bases fitting TRBD1. Trimming removed 6 bases from V and 7 bases from J; junction bases left unmatched: 5. This CDR3 spans 12 amino acids. Germline CDR1 reads DFQATT; CDR2 reads SNEGSKA (reference sequence). In DNA, the CDR3 is TGCAGTGCCCAGGGGGGAAGTGAAAAACTGTTTTTT. Encoded protein: CSAQGGSEKLFF.

The chain links TRBV19 to TRBJ1-5; D not certain. Deletions cut 0 bases from V and 5 bases from J, with 8 bases between. Germline V gene data show CDR1 as LNHDA and CDR2 as SQIVND (reference sequence). The CDR3 covers 14 residues. CDR3 in amino acids: CASSIETLDQPQHF. CDR3 nucleotides: TGTGCCAGTAGTATAGAAACGTTGGATCAGCCCCAGCATTTT.

The V gene is TRBV28, the J gene TRBJ1-1, with D perhaps matching TRBD1 (6 bases). CDR1 is MDHEN and CDR2 is SYDVKM in the germline V gene. The CDR3 totals 18 residues. Trimming removed 4 bases at V and 2 bases at J, with 23 bases between. Here the CDR3 DNA reads TGTGCCAGCAGTTCAAACAGGGTGAGAAGGATAATTAACACTGAAGCTTTCTTT. Protein sequence: CASSSNRVRRIINTEAFF.

The chain is built from TRBV5-1 and TRBJ2-4, with 9 bases lining up with TRBD2. Losses at the gene ends were 0 bases for V and 0 bases for J; bases not matched to a gene: 10. The CDR3 is 19 amino acids. Germline lookup yields CDR1 SGHRS and CDR2 YFSETQ. In nucleotides, the CDR3 is TGCGCCAGCAGCTTGGACGGGACTAGCAACTCCTTAGCCAAAAACATTCAGTACTTC. It is translated as CASSLDGTSNSLAKNIQYF.

The gene calls are TRBV28 and TRBJ2-7, with 7 positions matching TRBD1. Germline CDR1 is MDHEN and CDR2 is SYDVKM. J was trimmed by 3 bases and V by 5 bases; bases with no gene match: 13. The CDR3 consists of 16 residues. CDR3 in amino acids: CASSTPGTEGVYEQYF. The CDR3 DNA follows: TGTGCCAGCAGTACCCCGGGGACAGAAGGCGTCTACGAGCAGTACTTC.

This clonotype has just a few counts. The chain employs TRBV4-2 and TRBJ2-5, with 8 bases aligning to TRBD1. V dropped 3 bases and J dropped 5; count of bases not matched to a gene: 5. The CDR3 length is 14 residues. Germline CDR1 LGHNA, CDR2 YNFKEQ. The CDR3 protein is CASSHLTGEETQYF. Here the CDR3 DNA reads TGTGCCAGCAGCCACTTGACAGGGGAGGAGACCCAGTACTTC.

The chain is built from TRBV11-2 and TRBJ2-7; a possible D gene is TRBD1 (6 bases). The V end was cut by 4 bases, the J end by 10 bases, with 20 bases between. The CDR3 has 14 residues. Germline values: CDR1 SGHAT, CDR2 FQNNGV. This CDR3 reads CASSSGSTGRVQYF. Written as DNA, the CDR3 is TGTGCCAGCAGCTCAGGGAGTACAGGGAGAGTCCAGTACTTC. The full variable domain, completed using reference TRBV11-2 and TRBJ2-7, is EAGVAQSPRYKIIEKRQSVAFWCNPISGHATLYWYQQILGQGPKLLIQFQNNGVVDDSQLPKDRFSAERLKGVDSTLKIQPAKLEDSAVYLCASSSGSTGRVQYFGPGTRLTVT.

This clonotype was counted between two and nine times. This chain connects TRBV7-9 to TRBJ2-2; D gene ambiguous. CDR1 and CDR2 from the germline V gene are SEHNR and FQNEAQ (reference sequence). The CDR3 spans 13 residues. The germline V and J ends were trimmed by 9 bases and 1 base, with 9 bases remaining between them. This CDR3 is CAREGGNTGELFF. The CDR3 DNA reads TGTGCCAGAGAAGGCGGGAACACCGGGGAGCTGTTTTTT.

This chain joins TRBV29-1 and TRBJ2-3, with D tentatively TRBD1 (6 bases). Trimming removed 3 bases at V and 9 bases at J, with 19 bases between. CDR1 SQVTM and CDR2 ANQGSEA come from the germline V gene. The length of the CDR3 is 14 residues. DNA of the CDR3: TGCAGCGTTGATATTGGCAGGGGCCCTCGGACGCAGTATTTT. Its protein is CSVDIGRGPRTQYF.